This T cell receptor (beta chain) comes out of a study of technical replicates of blood from a handful of donors. Per the germline V gene, CDR1 is ENHRY and CDR2 is SYGVKD. There are 16 residues in the CDR3. V gave up 2 bases and J gave up 4 bases; unmatched junction bases: 10. Generated by immunoSEQ multiplex PCR, the TCRdb table keeps only in-frame clones and is missing some. This table has tens of thousands of clones, approximately 87% appearing once. Sequenced: PBMCs. This rearrangement joins TRBV10-3 to TRBJ2-7, with 8 bases fitting TRBD1. The source is a human donor in good health. Some clones in this sample may be carry-over from other donors' samples. CDR3 sequence: CAISEGAGQGKYEQYF. CDR3 bases: TGTGCCATCAGTGAGGGGGCTGGACAGGGAAAGTACGAGCAGTACTTC.